What follows is one T cell receptor beta chain and its context. It lacks a known antigen. Base qualities are not recorded, but no much larger clone differs from it by a single base. The immunoSEQ Assay, a bias-controlled multiplex PCR, was used to amplify TCRbeta CDR3 regions from genomic DNA. In the authors' own workflow: Nucleated cell counts per sample were estimated from amplification of reference gene primers within the assay. To quantify the absolute abundance of each unique TCRbeta CDR3 rearrangement, sequence reads were collapsed and filtered. For each sample, productive Simpson clonality was calculated as the square root of Simpson's diversity index over productive rearrangements. TCRdb's version of the immuneACCESS table is confined to in-frame rearrangements and falls short of the full clone set. An unresolved V gene accounts for under half of the shortfall where checked; the remainder is of unknown origin. Clone size and V and J calls were adopted from that table, with D and trimming inferred from the DNA. The sample table contains under 100,000 clones; only one count was recorded for around four fifths of them. About a sixth of the sample belongs to the ten largest clones.

CDR1 and CDR2 (SGHNT, YYREEE) derive from the germline V gene (reference sequence). The junction shows trimming of 4 bases on V and 5 bases on J, and the gene matches do not reach 11 bases of it. Taken from cysteine to phenylalanine, the CDR3 has 16 residues. Here the CDR3 DNA is all that survives: 48 bases in frame from base 1. The sample belongs to a study of blood T cell repertoires in COVID-19 (dated by TCRdb to between 2020 and 2021). About the investigation overall: Samples from collaborators originated in the United States, Italy and Spain and spanned both the acute and convalescent phases of COVID-19. The prospective study material was composed of cDNA or gDNA derived from T cells, B-cell-depleted T cells, or PBMCs. Subjects who had been exposed to COVID-19, were actively infected with it, or had recovered from it provided the deeply sampled blood TCRbeta repertoires that made up the dataset. A freely available public database, intended as a resource for researchers studying the immune response to SARS-CoV-2, is where the repertoires were released. Samples came from the ongoing ImmuneRACE study (first 160 participants) plus 1,254 subjects from 6 global collaborators. The sample metadata nearly always contained a de-identified subject ID, COVID-19 status, age in years and sex. HLA class I and class II types, where available, came from metadata supplied by the sample provider rather than from assay-based typing. Results and caveats for the whole study, not just this receptor: Clinical and demographic metadata were provided uncurated, with the amount varying by source and participant.

Each collaborating institution followed its own protocols to collect whole blood in K2EDTA tubes. Collaborator samples were shipped for TCRbeta analysis as frozen whole blood, isolated PBMCs, or DNA extracted from either sample type. The chain is encoded by TRBV5-4 joined to TRBJ2-2, with TRBD1 matching 7 junction bases. This clonotype was obtained from an elderly man with active or convalescent COVID-19. The sample comprised peripheral blood. This receptor has the CDR3 CASSPPGQGETGELFF. The nucleotide sequence is TGTGCCAGCAGCCCTCCCGGGCAGGGGGAGACCGGGGAGCTGTTTTTT.